This T cell receptor beta chain emerged from a study of glioma-infiltrating T cells. Study-wide results and limits: Very few CDR3 sequences were shared between tissue and blood. Gliomas, especially low-grade, showed above-expected tissue-blood divergence; non-neoplastic patients showed below.

The iRepertoire nested amplicon-rescue multiplex PCR amplified TCR alpha and beta CDR3s from RNA. TCRdb re-analysed the multiplex PCR reads in MiXCR, keeping a single row per CDR3 protein. The data show around 93,000 distinct CDR3 sequences, approximately 42% seen once. This CDR3 has 15 residues. Trimming at V came to 5 bases and at J to 4 bases, leaving 9 bases not matched to a gene. The germline gives CDR1 MDHEN, CDR2 SYDVKM. This clonotype has ten or more counts. The antigen is unknown. The sequenced material came from glioma tissue, nonneoplastic brain tissue, or PBMCs (not recorded which). This receptor was obtained from a human donor with low-grade glioma or glioblastoma, undergoing nonglioma brain surgery, or in good health (not recorded which). V and J are TRBV28 and TRBJ1-2; 8 nucleotides line up with TRBD1. CDR3 bases: TGTGCCAGCAGTGGATCCCTTACAGGGGGCTATGGCTACACCTTC. Its protein is CASSGSLTGGYGYTF.